The 28 T cell receptor beta chains in this list originate from one sample, sequenced in a study of CD8+CD57+ T cells in acquired aplastic anemia. TCR beta VDJ and CDR3 were profiled, and genomic DNA was the template. In TCRdb, the reads were re-called with MiXCR into one record per CDR3 protein. The sample contains over 150,000 distinct CDR3 sequences, over 70% of which appear only once. An expansion of CD8+CD57+ cells by flow cytometry had been shown in patients chosen for sequencing. The source material was sorted CD4+, CD8+, or CD8+CD57+ T cells (not recorded which) from PBMCs. These TCRs come from a human donor with aplastic anemia.

A note on this clonotype: Germline and junction disagree at one end, which may indicate a read error. This chain uses TRBV19 with TRBJ1-6; 7 bases match TRBD1. Germline V gene data show CDR1 as LNHDA and CDR2 as SQIVND (reference sequence). The CDR3 is 17 amino acids. DNA of the CDR3: TGTGTCAGTAGTATAGGAACAGGGGTGGGGGATAATTCACCCCTCCACTTT. Protein: CVSSIGTGVGDNSPLHF.

The chain joins TRBV6-4 to TRBJ2-5; 8 bases match TRBD2. V trimming: 3 bases; J trimming: 5 bases; junction bases outside the gene matches: 8. The CDR3 has 15 residues. Germline CDR1 reads MRHNA; CDR2 reads SNTAGT. CDR3: CASSEAAGGYETQYF. The CDR3 region has the DNA TGTGCCAGCAGTGAAGCTGCGGGGGGTTATGAGACCCAGTACTTC.

The chain links TRBV20-1 to TRBJ2-3, with D possibly matching TRBD2 (6 bases). Trimming cost V 5 bases and J 6 bases, with 12 bases left between them. Germline CDR1 reads DFQATT; CDR2 reads SNEGSKA (reference sequence). This CDR3 comprises 12 residues. The CDR3 region is CSAWGDGDTQYF. The CDR3 DNA reads as TGCAGTGCTTGGGGGGACGGCGATACGCAGTATTTT.

This chain connects TRBV7-2 to TRBJ2-7, with D maybe TRBD2 (5 bases). The germline CDR1 and CDR2 sequences are SGHTA and FQGNSA. The V and J ends lost 4 bases and 0 bases respectively, with 10 bases between them. There are 14 residues in the CDR3. CDR3 loop: CASSSREYSYEQYF. As DNA, the CDR3 is TGTGCCAGCAGCTCCCGGGAATACTCCTACGAGCAGTACTTC.

This clonotype appeared a few times. The chain carries TRBV7-2 and TRBJ1-6, with D perhaps matching TRBD1 (5 bases). CDR1 and CDR2 from the germline V gene are SGHTA and FQGNSA. The germline V and J ends were trimmed by 2 bases and 5 bases, with 10 bases remaining between them. CDR3 length: 15 amino acids. The CDR3 region is CASSLPLGDNSPLHF. CDR3 in DNA: TGTGCCAGCAGCTTACCTCTAGGGGATAATTCACCCCTCCACTTT.

The chain couples TRBV2 to TRBJ2-1, with TRBD2 matching over 10 bases. Germline V gives CDR1 SNHLY, CDR2 FYNNEI. V shed 3 bases, J shed 9 bases, and the junction held 8 bases outside the gene matches. The CDR3 is 15 amino acids. In nucleotides, the CDR3 is TGTGCCAGCAGTGAGATCCTAGCGGGAGAGGGTGAGCAGTTCTTC. Encoded protein: CASSEILAGEGEQFF.

CDR3 protein: CASSLQASPLHF. The CDR3 bases are TGTGCCAGCAGCTTACAGGCCTCACCCCTCCACTTT. This chain uses TRBV13 with TRBJ1-6; D call uncertain. Germline CDR1 PRHDT, CDR2 FYEKMQ (reference sequence). Trimming stripped 2 bases from V and 10 bases from J, with 6 bases between. The CDR3 runs to 12 residues.

The chain has TRBV6-4 and TRBJ2-1, with D perhaps matching TRBD1 (5 bases). This CDR3 comprises 15 residues. Germline CDR1 is MRHNA and CDR2 is SNTAGT. V gave up 0 bases and J gave up 3 bases, with 9 bases separating them. This chain's CDR3 is CASSDSGVSYNEQFF. The CDR3 nucleotides are TGTGCCAGCAGTGACTCAGGGGTTAGCTACAATGAGCAGTTCTTC.

The sample holds a few counts of this clonotype. The genes are TRBV5-1 and TRBJ1-6; D remains unclear. Germline V gene sequence: CDR1 SGHRS, CDR2 YFSETQ. This CDR3 contains 14 residues. Trimming removed 1 base from V and 7 bases from J, with 9 bases in between. Here the CDR3 reads CASSLSTGNSPLHF. The CDR3 DNA reads TGCGCCAGCAGCTTGTCTACGGGAAATTCACCCCTCCACTTT. The complete variable domain, with remaining parts taken from reference TRBV5-1 and TRBJ1-6, reads KAGVTQTPRYLIKTRGQQVTLSCSPISGHRSVSWYQQTPGQGLQFLFEYFSETQRNKGNFPGRFSGRQFSNSRSEMNVSTLELGDSALYLCASSLSTGNSPLHFGNGTRLTVT.

This chain joins TRBV7-8 and TRBJ1-5, with D tentatively TRBD1 (5 bases). CDR3 size: 16 residues. Trimming stripped 1 base from V and 6 bases from J, with 16 bases between. Germline lookup yields CDR1 SGHVS and CDR2 FQNEAQ. CDR3 sequence: CASSLDGAGRSQPQHF. The CDR3 coding sequence is TGTGCCAGCAGCTTAGACGGGGCAGGGAGGAGTCAGCCCCAGCATTTT.

The rearrangement joins TRBV24-1 to TRBJ2-3; 12 bases match TRBD1. J gave up 6 bases and V 9 bases, and 3 bases lay outside the gene matches. From germline, CDR1 is KGHDR and CDR2 SFDVKD. This CDR3 comprises 13 residues. The chain's CDR3 is CATGDRGRDTQYF. The CDR3 coding sequence is TGTGCCACCGGGGACAGGGGGCGGGATACGCAGTATTTT.

The chain joins TRBV6-2 or TRBV6-3 to TRBJ2-1; D gene uncertain. CDR1 and CDR2 (germline): MNHEY, SVGEGT. Deletions cut 0 bases from V and 9 bases from J, with 3 bases between. This CDR3 has 11 residues. The CDR3 DNA sequence: TGTGCCAGCAGTTACTCTGCTGAGCAGTTCTTC. Protein sequence: CASSYSAEQFF.

This CDR3 is CASSSWSSLTDTQYF. In DNA form, the CDR3 reads TGTGCCAGCAGCTCATGGTCTAGCCTCACAGATACGCAGTATTTT. V gene TRBV5-5 combines with J gene TRBJ2-3; possible D gene TRBD2, 5 bases. V was trimmed by 3 bases and J by 2 bases, leaving 13 bases between them. Germline V CDR1 and CDR2: SGHKS, YYEKEE (reference sequence). The CDR3 contains 15 residues.

Only one count was recorded for this clonotype. At one of its ends the junction is not consistent with the germline gene, which may arise from a read error. V and J are TRBV20-1 and TRBJ2-5, with TRBD2 as a possible D gene (7 bases). Germline V CDR1 and CDR2: DFQATT, SNEGSKA (reference sequence). CDR3 length equals 13 residues. In DNA form, the CDR3 reads TGCTGTGCTAGACGAAGGGGGGGAGAGACCCAGTACTTC. It codes for CCARRRGGETQYF.

Note on this clonotype: Germline and junction disagree at one end, which may indicate a read error. The chain combines TRBV2 with TRBJ2-7, with D tentatively TRBD2 (7 bases). Germline-derived CDR1 and CDR2 are SNHLY and FYNNEI. CDR3 length: 15 amino acids. CDR3 nucleotides: TGCGCCAGCAGCCAAGAGGGGGGACTAATGCACGAGCAGTACTTC. Protein: CASSQEGGLMHEQYF.

This clonotype was seen ten or more times. The chain carries TRBV6-2 or TRBV6-3 and TRBJ2-5; the D gene is possibly TRBD2 (7 bases). Germline V gene sequence: CDR1 MNHEY, CDR2 SVGEGT. CDR3 size: 15 residues. The V end was cut by 4 bases, the J end by 9 bases, with 21 bases between. The chain's CDR3 is CASSWPGGPGLPQYF. DNA of the CDR3: TGTGCCAGCAGTTGGCCCGGGGGGCCCGGATTGCCCCAGTACTTC.

This clonotype was seen a handful of times. This chain uses TRBV20-1 with TRBJ2-5; a possible D gene is TRBD2 (7 bases). The CDR3 runs to 15 residues. V shed 0 bases and J shed 5 bases, with 16 bases lying between them. The germline V gene has CDR1 DFQATT and CDR2 SNEGSKA (reference sequence). The CDR3 sequence: CSARDSRGAGETQYF. CDR3 nucleotides: TGCAGTGCTAGAGACTCACGGGGGGCTGGCGAGACCCAGTACTTC.

The chain carries TRBV29-1 and TRBJ1-3, with TRBD1 identical over 10 bases. The V gene's germline CDR1 is SQVTM and CDR2 ANQGSEA. The CDR3 is 14 amino acids. V lost 6 bases and J lost 4; bases outside the gene matches: 6. The DNA of the CDR3 is TGCAGCGTGGCCGGGACAGGGGCCGGAAACACCATATATTTT. It specifies CSVAGTGAGNTIYF.

The V call is TRBV2, the J call TRBJ1-5; D gene ambiguous. V dropped 7 bases and J dropped 12 bases, with 13 bases sitting between them. The CDR3 totals 11 residues. CDR1 SNHLY and CDR2 FYNNEI come from the germline V gene. The CDR3 here is CASKEGIRQHF. In DNA, the CDR3 is TGTGCCAGCAAGGAAGGGATACGCCAGCATTTT.

This clonotype was detected only a few times. The chain employs TRBV7-6 and TRBJ1-1; D gene unclear. The CDR3 runs 13 residues. Trimming pared 0 bases from V and 2 bases from J, leaving 4 bases between. CDR1 is SGHVS and CDR2 is FNYEAQ in the germline V gene. The CDR3, as DNA: TGTGCCAGCAGCTTAGCAGGAAACACTGAAGCTTTCTTT. The encoded protein is CASSLAGNTEAFF. The full variable domain, completed using reference TRBV7-6 and TRBJ1-1, is GAGVSQSPRYKVTKRGQDVALRCDPISGHVSLYWYRQALGQGPEFLTYFNYEAQQDKSGLPNDRFSAERPEGSISTLTIQRTEQRDSAMYRCASSLAGNTEAFFGQGTRLTVV.

This clonotype showed up many times. The chain uses TRBV7-6 and TRBJ1-2; tentative D call: TRBD1 (5 bases). Germline loops: CDR1 SGHVS, CDR2 FNYEAQ. The germline V and J ends were trimmed by 3 bases and 2 bases, with 10 bases remaining between them. This CDR3 is 14 amino acids long. The CDR3, as DNA: TGTGCCAGCAGCTTGGCCTCAGGGAACTATGGCTACACCTTC. Translating it yields CASSLASGNYGYTF.

J is TRBJ2-3 and V is TRBV11-2, with 8 bases that match TRBD2. The CDR3 spans 17 residues. The V gene's germline CDR1 is SGHAT and CDR2 FQNNGV. V was pared by 1 base and J by 0 bases, with 6 bases of the junction left unmatched. The CDR3, as DNA: TGTGCCAGCAGCTTAGTGCCACTAGCGGCTAGCACAGATACGCAGTATTTT. It codes for CASSLVPLAASTDTQYF. Looking up the rest from reference TRBV11-2 and TRBJ2-3 gives the full variable domain: EAGVAQSPRYKIIEKRQSVAFWCNPISGHATLYWYQQILGQGPKLLIQFQNNGVVDDSQLPKDRFSAERLKGVDSTLKIQPAKLEDSAVYLCASSLVPLAASTDTQYFGPGTRLTVL.

This sequence joins TRBV14 and TRBJ1-1; maybe TRBD1 (5 bases). Looked up from germline, CDR1 is SGHDN and CDR2 is FVKESK. This CDR3 has 14 residues. V was cut by 8 bases and J by 0 bases, with 13 bases left in between. In DNA, the CDR3 is TGTGCCAGCCCCGGACATTCTGTGAACACTGAAGCTTTCTTT. This encodes CASPGHSVNTEAFF.

This clonotype came up many times. The gene calls are TRBV10-1 and TRBJ2-3, with 8 nucleotides matching TRBD1. The CDR3 consists of 16 residues. Per the germline V gene, CDR1 is WNHNN and CDR2 is SYGVQD (reference sequence). V trimming: 1 base; J trimming: 2 bases; junction bases outside the gene matches: 5. The CDR3 nucleotides read TGCGCCAGCAGTGAGTTTCAGGGGGCGCACACAGATACGCAGTATTTT. Translation: CASSEFQGAHTDTQYF.

The genes are TRBV5-5 and TRBJ2-2, with 10 bases identical to TRBD2. Trimming removed 3 bases from V and 2 bases from J; junction bases left unmatched: 7. CDR3 length equals 17 residues. In germline, CDR1 is SGHKS, CDR2 YYEKEE (reference sequence). CDR3 in DNA: TGTGCCAGCAGCTCAATAGCGGGAGGACTCAACACCGGGGAGCTGTTTTTT. It translates to CASSSIAGGLNTGELFF.

The rearrangement links TRBV7-2 to TRBJ2-3; 8 nucleotides match TRBD1. Germline V gives CDR1 SGHTA, CDR2 FQGNSA. The CDR3 spans 14 residues. V was clipped by 6 bases and J by 5 bases; unmatched bases: 7. The CDR3 loop is CASSSRGPGDTQYF. CDR3 nucleotide sequence: TGTGCCAGCAGTTCCAGGGGGCCCGGAGATACGCAGTATTTT. Together with reference TRBV7-2 and TRBJ2-3, the CDR3 gives the full variable domain: GAGVSQSPSNKVTEKGKDVELRCDPISGHTALYWYRQSLGQGLEFLIYFQGNSAPDKSGLPSDRFSAERTGGSVSTLTIQRTQQEDSAVYLCASSSRGPGDTQYFGPGTRLTVL.

The chain couples TRBV20-1 to TRBJ2-7; D gene ambiguous. Trimming took 7 bases from V and 2 from J, leaving 15 bases between them. The CDR3 has 13 amino acids. Germline CDR1 and CDR2: DFQATT and SNEGSKA (reference sequence). CDR3 region: CSVDDRTTYEQYF. DNA of the CDR3: TGCAGTGTTGACGACCGCACCACCTACGAGCAGTACTTC.

The chain links TRBV7-2 to TRBJ2-1; no firm D call. The CDR3 contains 14 residues. Germline lookup yields CDR1 SGHTA and CDR2 FQGNSA. V lost 5 bases and J 14 bases, leaving 22 bases between the germline ends. DNA for the CDR3: TGTGCCAGCAGCCCAAAGGTGGTGCAAGGTAGTGAGTTCTTC. It translates to CASSPKVVQGSEFF.